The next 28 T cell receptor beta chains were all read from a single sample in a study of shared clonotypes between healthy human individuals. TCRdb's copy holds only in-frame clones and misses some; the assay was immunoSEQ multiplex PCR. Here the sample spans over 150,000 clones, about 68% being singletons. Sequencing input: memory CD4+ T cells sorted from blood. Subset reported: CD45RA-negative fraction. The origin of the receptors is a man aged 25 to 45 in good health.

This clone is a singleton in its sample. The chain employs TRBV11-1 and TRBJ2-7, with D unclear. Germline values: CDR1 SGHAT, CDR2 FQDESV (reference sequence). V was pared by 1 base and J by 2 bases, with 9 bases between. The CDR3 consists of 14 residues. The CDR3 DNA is TGTGCCAGCAGCTTAGGTCACGGCCCCTACGAGCAGTACTTC. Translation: CASSLGHGPYEQYF.

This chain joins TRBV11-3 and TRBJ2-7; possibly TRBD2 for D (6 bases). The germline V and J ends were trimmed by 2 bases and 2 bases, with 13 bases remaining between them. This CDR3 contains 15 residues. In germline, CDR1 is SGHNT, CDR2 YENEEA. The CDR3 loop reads CASSLRGGATYEQYF. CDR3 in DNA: TGTGCCAGCAGCTTAAGGGGCGGGGCCACCTACGAGCAGTACTTC.

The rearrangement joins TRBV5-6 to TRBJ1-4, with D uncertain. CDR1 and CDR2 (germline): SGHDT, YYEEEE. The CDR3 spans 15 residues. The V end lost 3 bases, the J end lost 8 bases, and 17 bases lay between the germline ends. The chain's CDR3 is CASSSRGAPREKLFF. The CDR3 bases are TGTGCCAGCAGCTCCCGGGGTGCACCCAGAGAAAAACTGTTTTTT.

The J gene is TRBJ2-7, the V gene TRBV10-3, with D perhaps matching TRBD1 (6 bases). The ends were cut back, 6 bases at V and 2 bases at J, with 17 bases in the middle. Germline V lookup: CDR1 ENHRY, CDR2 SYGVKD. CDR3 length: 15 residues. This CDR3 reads CAISNPGTRTYEQYF. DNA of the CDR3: TGTGCCATCAGCAACCCCGGGACACGTACCTACGAGCAGTACTTC.

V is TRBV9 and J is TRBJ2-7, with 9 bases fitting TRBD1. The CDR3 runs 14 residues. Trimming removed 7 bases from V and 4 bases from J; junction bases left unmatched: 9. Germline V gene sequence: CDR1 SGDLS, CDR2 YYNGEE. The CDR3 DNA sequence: TGTGCCAGCGAGCCGGGACAGGGCCGGTACGAGCAGTACTTC. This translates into CASEPGQGRYEQYF. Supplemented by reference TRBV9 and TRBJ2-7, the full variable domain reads DSGVTQTPKHLITATGQRVTLRCSPRSGDLSVYWYQQSLDQGLQFLIQYYNGEERAKGNILERFSAQQFPDLHSELNLSSLELGDSALYFCASEPGQGRYEQYFGPGTRLTVT.

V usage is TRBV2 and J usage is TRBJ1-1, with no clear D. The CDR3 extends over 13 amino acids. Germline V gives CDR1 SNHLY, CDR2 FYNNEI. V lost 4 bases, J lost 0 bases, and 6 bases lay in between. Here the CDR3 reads CASSGLLNTEAFF. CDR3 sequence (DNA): TGTGCCAGCAGTGGACTGCTGAACACTGAAGCTTTCTTT.

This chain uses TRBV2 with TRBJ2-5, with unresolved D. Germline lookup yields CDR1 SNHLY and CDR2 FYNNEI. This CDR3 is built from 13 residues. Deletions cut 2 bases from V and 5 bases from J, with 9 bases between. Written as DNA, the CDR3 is TGTGCCAGCAGTGAATGGCGAAAGGAGACCCAGTACTTC. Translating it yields CASSEWRKETQYF.

DNA of the CDR3: TGTGCCATCAGTGAGCCATATAGCGGGAGCTCCTACAATGAGCAGTTCTTC. It yields the protein CAISEPYSGSSYNEQFF. This chain joins TRBV10-3 and TRBJ2-1, with 9 bases identical to TRBD2. Germline trimming cut 2 bases from V and 0 bases from J; bases unmatched to any gene: 5. The length of the CDR3 is 17 residues. Per the germline V gene, CDR1 is ENHRY and CDR2 is SYGVKD.

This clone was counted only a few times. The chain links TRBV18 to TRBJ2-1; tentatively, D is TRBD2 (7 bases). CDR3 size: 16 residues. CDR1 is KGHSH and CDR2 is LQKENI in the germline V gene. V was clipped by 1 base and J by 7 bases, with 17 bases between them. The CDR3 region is CASSPQIRGARNEQFF. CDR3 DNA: TGTGCCAGCTCACCACAAATTCGGGGGGCGCGGAATGAGCAGTTCTTC.

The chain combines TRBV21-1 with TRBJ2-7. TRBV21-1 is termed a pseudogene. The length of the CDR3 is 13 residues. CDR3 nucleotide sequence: TGTGCCAGTTGGGGCGGGCCTTCCTACGAGCAGTACTTC. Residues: CASWGGPSYEQYF.

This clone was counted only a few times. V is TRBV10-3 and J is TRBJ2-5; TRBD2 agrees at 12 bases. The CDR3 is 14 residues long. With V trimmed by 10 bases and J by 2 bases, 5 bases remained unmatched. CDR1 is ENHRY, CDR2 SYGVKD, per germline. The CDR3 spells CASRLAGVQETQYF. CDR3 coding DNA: TGTGCCAGCCGACTAGCGGGGGTTCAAGAGACCCAGTACTTC.

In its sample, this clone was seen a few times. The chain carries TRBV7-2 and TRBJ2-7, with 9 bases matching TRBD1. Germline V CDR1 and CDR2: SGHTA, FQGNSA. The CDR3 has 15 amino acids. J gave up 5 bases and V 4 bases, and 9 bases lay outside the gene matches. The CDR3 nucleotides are TGTGCCAGCAGCTCTGCCGGGACAGGGAGCGACGAGCAGTACTTC. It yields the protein CASSSAGTGSDEQYF.

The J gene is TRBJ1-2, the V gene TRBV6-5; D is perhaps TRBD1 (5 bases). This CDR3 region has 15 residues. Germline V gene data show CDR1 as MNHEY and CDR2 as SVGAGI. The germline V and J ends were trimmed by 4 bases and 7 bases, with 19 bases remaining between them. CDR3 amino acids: CASSSGWGETSGYTF. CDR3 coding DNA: TGTGCCAGCAGTTCGGGGTGGGGCGAGACGAGTGGCTACACCTTC.

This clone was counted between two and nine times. The DNA of the CDR3 is TGTGCCAGCAGTGCTTGGGGGCAAGACACTGAAGCTTTCTTT. Residues: CASSAWGQDTEAFF. This chain connects TRBV2 to TRBJ1-1; TRBD1 might be the D (6 bases). Germline assignment: CDR1 SNHLY and CDR2 FYNNEI. CDR3 length: 14 residues. V lost 4 bases and J 3 bases, leaving 12 bases between the germline ends. Using reference TRBV2 and TRBJ1-1 for the parts outside the CDR3, the full variable domain is EPEVTQTPSHQVTQMGQEVILRCVPISNHLYFYWYRQILGQKVEFLVSFYNNEISEKSEIFDDQFSVERPDGSNFTLKIRSTKLEDSAMYFCASSAWGQDTEAFFGQGTRLTVV.

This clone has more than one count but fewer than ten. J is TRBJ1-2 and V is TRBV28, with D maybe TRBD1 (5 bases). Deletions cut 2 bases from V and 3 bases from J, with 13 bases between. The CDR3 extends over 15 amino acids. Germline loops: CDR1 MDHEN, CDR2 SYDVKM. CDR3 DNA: TGTGCCAGCAGTTTACAGGGCTTGCTGGACTATGGCTACACCTTC. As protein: CASSLQGLLDYGYTF.

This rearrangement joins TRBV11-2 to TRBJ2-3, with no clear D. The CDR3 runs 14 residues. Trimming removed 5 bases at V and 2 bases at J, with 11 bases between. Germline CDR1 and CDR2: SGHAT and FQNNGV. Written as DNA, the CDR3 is TGTGCCAGCAGCCGAATTCATACCACAGATACGCAGTATTTT. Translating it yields CASSRIHTTDTQYF.

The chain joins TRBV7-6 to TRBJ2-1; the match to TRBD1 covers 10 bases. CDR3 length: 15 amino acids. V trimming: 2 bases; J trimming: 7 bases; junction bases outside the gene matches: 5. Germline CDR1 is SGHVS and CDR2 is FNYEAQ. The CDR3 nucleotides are TGTGCCAGCAGCTTAATGTCGGGACAGGGGAATGAGCAGTTCTTC. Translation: CASSLMSGQGNEQFF.

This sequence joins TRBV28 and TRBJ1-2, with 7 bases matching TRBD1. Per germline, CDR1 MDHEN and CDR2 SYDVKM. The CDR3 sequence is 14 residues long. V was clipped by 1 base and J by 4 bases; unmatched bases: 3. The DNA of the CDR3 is TGTGCCAGCAGTTTATCAGGGGGATCCTATGGCTACACCTTC. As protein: CASSLSGGSYGYTF.

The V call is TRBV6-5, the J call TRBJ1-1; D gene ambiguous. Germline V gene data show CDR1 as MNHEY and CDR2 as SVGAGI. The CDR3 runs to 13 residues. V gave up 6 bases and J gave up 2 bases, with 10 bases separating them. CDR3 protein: CASRPVQNTEAFF. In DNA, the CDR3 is TGTGCCAGCAGACCTGTCCAAAACACTGAAGCTTTCTTT.

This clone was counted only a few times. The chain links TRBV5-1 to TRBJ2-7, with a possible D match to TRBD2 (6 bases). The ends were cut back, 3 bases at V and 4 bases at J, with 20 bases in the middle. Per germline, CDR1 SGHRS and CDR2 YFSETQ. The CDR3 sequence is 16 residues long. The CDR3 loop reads CASSWMGGRFLYEQYF. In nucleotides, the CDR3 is TGCGCCAGCAGCTGGATGGGGGGACGTTTCCTTTACGAGCAGTACTTC.

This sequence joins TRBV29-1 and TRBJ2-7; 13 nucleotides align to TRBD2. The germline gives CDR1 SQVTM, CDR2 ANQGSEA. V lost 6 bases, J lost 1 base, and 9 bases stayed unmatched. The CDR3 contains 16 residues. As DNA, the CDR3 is TGCAGCGTCGGGACTAGCGGGAACAAGGGGTCCTACGAGCAGTACTTC. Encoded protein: CSVGTSGNKGSYEQYF.

CDR3 DNA sequence: TGTGCCAGCAGCCGGGACACCTATTACAATGAGCAGTTCTTC. This translates into CASSRDTYYNEQFF. The V gene is TRBV7-2, the J gene TRBJ2-1, with a possible D match to TRBD1 (6 bases). The ends were cut back, 5 bases at V and 4 bases at J, with 12 bases in the middle. This CDR3 comprises 14 residues. Germline V CDR1 and CDR2: SGHTA, FQGNSA.

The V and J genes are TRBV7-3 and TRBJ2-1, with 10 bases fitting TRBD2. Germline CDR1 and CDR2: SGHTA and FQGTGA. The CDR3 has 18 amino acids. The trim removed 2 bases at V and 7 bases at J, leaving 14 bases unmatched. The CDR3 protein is CASSLSTAASGRKNEQFF. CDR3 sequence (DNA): TGTGCCAGCAGCTTATCGACGGCCGCTAGCGGGAGAAAAAATGAGCAGTTCTTC.

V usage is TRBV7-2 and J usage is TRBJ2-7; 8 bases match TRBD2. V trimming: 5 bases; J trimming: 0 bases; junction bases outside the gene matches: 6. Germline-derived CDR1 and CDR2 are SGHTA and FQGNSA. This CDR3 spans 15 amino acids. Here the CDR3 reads CASSPMSGGSYEQYF. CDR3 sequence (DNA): TGTGCCAGCAGCCCAATGAGCGGGGGCTCCTACGAGCAGTACTTC.

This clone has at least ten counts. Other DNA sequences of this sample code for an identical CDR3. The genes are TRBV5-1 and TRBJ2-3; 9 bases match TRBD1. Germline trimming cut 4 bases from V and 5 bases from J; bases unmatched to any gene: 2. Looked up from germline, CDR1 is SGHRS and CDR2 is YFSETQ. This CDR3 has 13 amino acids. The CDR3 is CASSEDRGDTQYF. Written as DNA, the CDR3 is TGCGCCAGCAGCGAGGACAGGGGAGATACGCAGTATTTT.

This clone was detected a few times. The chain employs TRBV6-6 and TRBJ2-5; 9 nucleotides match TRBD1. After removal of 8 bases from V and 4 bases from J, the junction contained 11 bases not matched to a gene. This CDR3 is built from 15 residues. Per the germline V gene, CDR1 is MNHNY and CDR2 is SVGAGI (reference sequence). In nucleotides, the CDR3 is TGTGCCAGCGCCTCAACACAGGGGGCGAGAGAGACCCAGTACTTC. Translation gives CASASTQGARETQYF.

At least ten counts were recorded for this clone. The CDR3 bases are TGTGCCAGCTCACTAACCGGGACTAGGAGTTACAATGAGCAGTTCTTC. It encodes CASSLTGTRSYNEQFF. The rearrangement joins TRBV18 to TRBJ2-1, with TRBD2 matching 8 bases. The CDR3 is 16 residues long. From germline, CDR1 is KGHSH and CDR2 LQKENI. V lost 4 bases, J lost 4 bases, and 9 bases stayed unmatched.

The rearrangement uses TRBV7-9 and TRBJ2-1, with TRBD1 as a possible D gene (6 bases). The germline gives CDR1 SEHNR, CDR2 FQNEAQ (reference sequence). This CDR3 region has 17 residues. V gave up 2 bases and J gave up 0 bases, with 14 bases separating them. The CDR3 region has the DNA TGTGCCAGCAGCTTAAACAGGGATCCTAGCTCCTACAATGAGCAGTTCTTC. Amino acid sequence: CASSLNRDPSSYNEQFF. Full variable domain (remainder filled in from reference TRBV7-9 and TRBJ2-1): DTGVSQNPRHKITKRGQNVTFRCDPISEHNRLYWYRQTLGQGPEFLTYFQNEAQLEKSRLLSDRFSAERPKGSFSTLEIQRTEQGDSAMYLCASSLNRDPSSYNEQFFGPGTRLTVL.